A selection of T cell receptor beta chains follows, all from one sample in a study of Graves' ophthalmopathy and Graves' hyperthyroidism. TCRdb ran MiXCR on the multiplex PCR reads and lists one entry per CDR3 protein. The data show about 220,000 distinct CDR3 sequences, roughly 21% seen once. The sample was peripheral blood. The receptor set was obtained from a woman in her fifties or sixties with Graves' ophthalmopathy. Both conserved end residues are part of each CDR3. A D gene is named only where the DNA matches it firmly. The listing skips clone size in some rows; elsewhere it reads once, few, many or a size class.

j_call clone_size v_call d_call cdr3_aa cdr3_nt
TRBJ2-5 many TRBV12-3/TRBV12-4 TRBD1 CASSLGWGQPGAQYF TGTGCCAGCAGTTTAGGATGGGGACAGCCCGGGGCCCAGTACTTC
TRBJ1-1 many TRBV29-1 NA CSVLQNTEAFF TGCAGCGTTCTCCAGAACACTGAAGCTTTCTTT
TRBJ2-7 many TRBV7-6 TRBD1 CASSERQGAEQYF TGTGCCAGCAGCGAAAGACAGGGGGCCGAGCAGTACTTC
TRBJ2-5 many TRBV6-5 TRBD2 CASSYFGTSMETQYF TGTGCCAGCAGTTACTTTGGGACTAGCATGGAGACCCAGTACTTC
TRBJ2-7 few TRBV4-1 NA CASSPTRVYEQYF TGCGCCAGCAGCCCCACCAGGGTTTACGAGCAGTACTTC
TRBJ2-7 NA TRBV6-5 NA CASRTNEQYF TGTGCCAGCAGGACTAATGAGCAGTACTTC
TRBJ2-7 many TRBV27 NA CASRPSEYYEQYF TGTGCCAGCAGGCCTAGCGAGTACTACGAGCAGTACTTC
TRBJ1-5 many TRBV6-2/TRBV6-3 NA CASSYAQGNQPQHF TGTGCCAGCAGTTATGCACAGGGCAATCAGCCCCAGCATTTT
TRBJ1-2 NA TRBV27 NA CASRPAPPYGYTF TGTGCCAGCAGGCCGGCACCCCCCTATGGCTACACCTTC
TRBJ2-1 many TRBV5-1 NA CASSLPDSAFHGQFF TGCGCCAGCAGCTTGCCGGACAGCGCCTTCCATGGGCAGTTCTTC
TRBJ2-6 few TRBV6-1 NA CASRRNSGANVLTF TGTGCCAGCAGGAGGAACTCTGGGGCCAACGTCCTGACTTTC
TRBJ1-4 many TRBV6-1 NA CASTQSGATNEKLFF TGTGCCAGCACCCAATCCGGGGCAACTAATGAAAAACTGTTTTTT
TRBJ1-6 many TRBV20-1 NA CSASPPGRYNSPLHF TGCAGTGCTAGTCCGCCGGGACGGTATAATTCACCCCTCCACTTT
TRBJ2-2 many TRBV6-5 NA CASSYFGVNTGELFF TGTGCCAGCAGTTACTTCGGGGTTAACACCGGGGAGCTGTTTTTT
TRBJ2-5 many TRBV28 TRBD2 CASSFHMGTSMETQYF TGTGCCAGCAGTTTTCATATGGGGACTAGCATGGAGACCCAGTACTTC
TRBJ2-2 NA TRBV6-1 TRBD1 CASSLTGGETGELFF TGTGCCAGCAGTCTGACAGGGGGCGAAACCGGGGAGCTGTTTTTT
TRBJ2-7 few TRBV18 NA CASSAGLQYEQYF TGTGCCAGCTCAGCGGGACTGCAATACGAGCAGTACTTC
TRBJ2-5 few TRBV28 TRBD1 CASSETGAGQETQYF TGTGCCAGCAGCGAAACAGGGGCTGGACAAGAGACCCAGTACTTC
TRBJ2-5 many TRBV25-1 TRBD1 CASSDSPTGAATQYF TGTGCCAGCAGTGATTCGCCGACAGGGGCCGCTACCCAGTACTTC
TRBJ1-2 many TRBV12-3/TRBV12-4 NA CASSPFDRGGYTF TGTGCCAGCTCCCCCTTTGACCGGGGGGGCTACACCTTC
TRBJ2-7 many TRBV2 NA CASSEDIYEQYF TGTGCCAGCAGTGAAGATATCTACGAGCAGTACTTC
TRBJ1-1 many TRBV6-4 NA CASRRGFRAEGWTEAFF TGTGCCAGCAGGAGGGGGTTTAGGGCTGAAGGATGGACTGAAGCTTTCTTT
TRBJ2-2 NA TRBV28 TRBD1 CASSLWYDREMNTGELFF TGTGCCAGCAGTTTATGGTACGACAGGGAAATGAACACCGGGGAGCTGTTTTTT
TRBJ2-2 few TRBV6-5 NA CASSYSRGGELFF TGTGCCAGCAGTTACTCGAGAGGCGGGGAGCTGTTTTTT
TRBJ2-7 many TRBV13 NA CASSPGRGAYEQYF TGTGCCAGCAGCCCCGGCAGGGGGGCATACGAGCAGTACTTC
TRBJ1-2 NA TRBV3-1 TRBD1 CASSQRDSSYGYTF TGTGCCAGCAGCCAAAGGGACAGCTCTTATGGCTACACCTTC
TRBJ2-7 many TRBV10-3 NA CAISEPLQGIYEQYF TGTGCCATCAGTGAGCCACTTCAGGGTATCTACGAGCAGTACTTC
TRBJ1-5 NA TRBV20-1 NA CSAPGPQNQPQHF TGCAGTGCTCCGGGACCTCAAAATCAGCCCCAGCATTTT
TRBJ2-7 NA TRBV4-2 NA CASSQGRSPYEQYF TGTGCCAGCAGCCAGGGGAGGTCCCCCTACGAGCAGTACTTC
TRBJ1-2 many TRBV6-1 NA CASSERRPGGLWGYTF TGTGCCAGCAGTGAACGGAGGCCGGGGGGCCTTTGGGGCTACACCTTC
TRBJ2-7 many TRBV29-1 NA CSVASSGLSYEQYF TGCAGCGTTGCGTCCTCAGGGCTCTCCTACGAGCAGTACTTC
TRBJ2-7 many TRBV6-1 NA CATLGVYEQYF TGTGCCACCCTCGGGGTCTACGAGCAGTACTTC
TRBJ1-5 many TRBV6-2/TRBV6-3 NA CASSSGDTGIQEPQHF TGTGCCAGCAGCTCCGGTGACACGGGGATTCAGGAGCCCCAGCATTTT
TRBJ2-4 many TRBV4-2 NA CASSQKDIQYF TGTGCCAGCAGCCAAAAGGACATTCAGTACTTC
TRBJ2-3 few TRBV18 NA CASSPRSRASSTDTQYF TGTGCCAGCTCACCACGGAGCAGGGCCTCTAGCACAGATACGCAGTATTTT
TRBJ1-5 many TRBV6-1 TRBD1 CASRETGDSNQPQHF TGTGCCAGCAGAGAGACAGGGGATAGCAATCAGCCCCAGCATTTT
TRBJ2-5 many TRBV3-1 NA CASSQTRNSETQYF TGTGCCAGCAGCCAAACCAGGAACAGTGAGACCCAGTACTTC
TRBJ1-1 few TRBV7-2 NA CASSRRVENTEAFF TGTGCCAGCAGCCGCCGGGTTGAGAACACTGAAGCTTTCTTT
TRBJ2-5 many TRBV2 NA CASSDSWGALQTQYF TGTGCCAGCAGTGACAGTTGGGGGGCTCTACAGACCCAGTACTTC
TRBJ2-7 many TRBV13 TRBD2 CASSLTSGPREQYF TGTGCCAGCAGCCTAACTAGCGGTCCTAGGGAGCAGTACTTC
TRBJ1-1 once TRBV24-1 TRBD1 CATSEPGTGGEAFF TGTGCCACCAGTGAGCCCGGGACAGGGGGTGAAGCTTTCTTT
TRBJ1-2 few TRBV7-9 TRBD1 CASSYDRGNYGYTF TGTGCCAGCAGCTACGACAGGGGTAACTATGGCTACACCTTC
TRBJ2-2 many TRBV20-1 NA CSARLGAGGTGELFF TGCAGTGCTAGACTTGGTGCCGGCGGGACCGGGGAGCTGTTTTTT
TRBJ2-7 many TRBV27 TRBD1 CASSFDRGYEQYF TGTGCCAGCAGTTTTGACAGGGGCTACGAGCAGTACTTC
TRBJ2-3 NA TRBV4-2 NA CASSLQGRRRSTDTQYF TGTGCCAGCAGCCTCCAAGGGAGGCGCAGAAGCACAGATACGCAGTATTTT
TRBJ1-5 few TRBV25-1 NA CASSESGRGSNQPQHF TGTGCCAGCAGTGAATCCGGCCGAGGGAGCAATCAGCCCCAGCATTTT
TRBJ2-7 many TRBV6-2/TRBV6-3 NA CASSSAGNHERYF TGTGCCAGCAGTTCGGCGGGGAACCACGAGCGGTACTTC
TRBJ1-1 many TRBV6-1 NA CASSEGPGDGNTEAFF TGTGCCAGCAGTGAAGGGCCAGGGGATGGGAACACTGAAGCTTTCTTT
TRBJ2-7 many TRBV19 NA CASSIREGIYEQYF TGTGCCAGTAGTATTCGAGAGGGAATCTACGAGCAGTACTTC
TRBJ1-1 many TRBV10-3 NA CAIRGLTGENTEAFF TGTGCCATCAGGGGGCTAACCGGGGAGAACACTGAAGCTTTCTTT
TRBJ2-5 many TRBV7-2 NA CASSPLISVQAQYF TGTGCCAGCAGCCCCCTTATATCTGTGCAGGCCCAGTACTTC
TRBJ2-5 many TRBV7-2 NA CASSFSLRVARETQYF TGTGCCAGCAGCTTTTCCCTCCGAGTTGCGCGGGAGACCCAGTACTTC
TRBJ2-7 many TRBV27 NA CASTLQWAGVGEQYF TGTGCCAGCACCCTCCAATGGGCAGGTGTTGGGGAGCAGTACTTC
TRBJ1-5 many TRBV7-9 NA CASSRDYQPQHF TGTGCCAGCAGCCGGGATTATCAGCCCCAGCATTTT